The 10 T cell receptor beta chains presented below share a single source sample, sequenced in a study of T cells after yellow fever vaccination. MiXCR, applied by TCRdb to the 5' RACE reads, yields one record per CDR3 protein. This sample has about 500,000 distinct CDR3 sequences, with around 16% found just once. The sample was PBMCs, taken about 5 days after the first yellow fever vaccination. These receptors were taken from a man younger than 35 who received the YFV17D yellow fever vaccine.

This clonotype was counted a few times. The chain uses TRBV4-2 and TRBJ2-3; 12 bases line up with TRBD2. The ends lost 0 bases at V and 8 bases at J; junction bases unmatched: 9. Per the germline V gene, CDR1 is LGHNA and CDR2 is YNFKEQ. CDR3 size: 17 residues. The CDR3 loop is CASSQDQASGGAGTQYF. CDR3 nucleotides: TGTGCCAGCAGCCAAGATCAGGCTAGCGGGGGGGCCGGTACGCAGTATTTT.

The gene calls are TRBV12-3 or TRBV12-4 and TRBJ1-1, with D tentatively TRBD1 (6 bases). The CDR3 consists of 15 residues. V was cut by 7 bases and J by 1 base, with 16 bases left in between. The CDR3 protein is CASIPLGQQNTEAFF. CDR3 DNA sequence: TGTGCCAGCATCCCCCTAGGACAGCAGAACACTGAAGCTTTCTTT.

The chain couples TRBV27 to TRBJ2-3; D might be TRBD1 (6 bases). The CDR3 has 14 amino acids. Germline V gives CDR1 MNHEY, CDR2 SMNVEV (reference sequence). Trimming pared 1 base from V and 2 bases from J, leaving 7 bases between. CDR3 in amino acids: CASSLWTDTDTQYF. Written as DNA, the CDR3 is TGTGCCAGCAGTTTATGGACAGACACAGATACGCAGTATTTT.

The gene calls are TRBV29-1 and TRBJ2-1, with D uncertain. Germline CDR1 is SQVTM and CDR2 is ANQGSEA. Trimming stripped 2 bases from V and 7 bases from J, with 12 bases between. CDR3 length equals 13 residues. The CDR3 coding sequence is TGCAGCGTTGAACTAGGAACACCGAATGAGCAGTTCTTC. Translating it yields CSVELGTPNEQFF.

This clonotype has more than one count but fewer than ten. The CDR3 nucleotides are TGTGCCAGCACCCCTGGCGGGGGCTCGGGGCCCCAGCATTTT. Translated, it gives CASTPGGGSGPQHF. The gene calls are TRBV6-1 and TRBJ1-5, with a possible D match to TRBD1 (6 bases). CDR3 length: 14 amino acids. Germline V CDR1 and CDR2: MNHNS, SASEGT. Trimming took off 7 bases at V and 9 bases at J, with 19 bases between the two ends.

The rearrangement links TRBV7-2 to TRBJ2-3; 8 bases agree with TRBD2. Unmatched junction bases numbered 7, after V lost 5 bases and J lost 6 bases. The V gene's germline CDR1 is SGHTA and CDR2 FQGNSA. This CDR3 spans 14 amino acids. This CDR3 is CASSTGGAADTQYF. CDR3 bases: TGTGCCAGCAGCACCGGGGGGGCGGCTGATACGCAGTATTTT.

For the CDR3, the DNA is TGTGCCAGCAGTCTTATAGCGGGGGGTTTCAATGAGCAGTTCTTC. Amino acid sequence: CASSLIAGGFNEQFF. The V and J genes are TRBV6-2 or TRBV6-3 and TRBJ2-1, with 10 bases fitting TRBD2. After removal of 5 bases from V and 6 bases from J, the junction contained 7 bases not matched to a gene. CDR3 size: 15 residues. The germline V gene encodes CDR1 MNHEY and CDR2 SVGEGT.

The CDR3 region has the DNA TGTGCCAGCAGCCCCAGTATGAGCACTGAAGCTTTCTTT. Translating gives CASSPSMSTEAFF. The chain is built from TRBV14 and TRBJ1-1, with D uncertain. Germline CDR1 reads SGHDN; CDR2 reads FVKESK. The ends were cut back, 4 bases at V and 4 bases at J, with 10 bases in the middle. The CDR3 runs 13 residues.

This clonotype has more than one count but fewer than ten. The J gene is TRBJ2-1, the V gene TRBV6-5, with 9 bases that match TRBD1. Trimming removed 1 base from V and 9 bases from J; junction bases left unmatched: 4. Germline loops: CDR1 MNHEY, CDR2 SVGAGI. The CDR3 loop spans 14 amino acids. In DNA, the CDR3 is TGTGCCAGCAGTTACTTACAGGGGGCGGGTGAGCAGTTCTTC. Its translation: CASSYLQGAGEQFF.

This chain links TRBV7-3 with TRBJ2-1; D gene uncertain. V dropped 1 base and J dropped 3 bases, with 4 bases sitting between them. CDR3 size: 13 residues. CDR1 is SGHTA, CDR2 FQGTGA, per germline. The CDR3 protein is CASSLMRYNEQFF. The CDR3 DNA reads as TGTGCCAGCAGCTTAATGCGCTACAATGAGCAGTTCTTC.